The 6 T cell receptor beta chains given below trace back to one sample, sequenced in a study of blood T cell repertoires in COVID-19. Produced via immunoSEQ multiplex PCR; TCRdb's table is partial and in-frame only. The data hold a few hundred thousand clones, with approximately 90% observed a single time. The sample comprised peripheral blood. These receptors all stem from a man younger than 35 with COVID-19, enrolled during active disease.

The V gene is TRBV24-1, the J gene TRBJ2-7; D may be TRBD1 (5 bases). This CDR3 is 13 amino acids long. V was cut by 3 bases and J by 5 bases, with 10 bases left in between. The germline V gene encodes CDR1 KGHDR and CDR2 SFDVKD. The CDR3 loop reads CATSDGAEDEQYF. The CDR3 DNA reads as TGTGCCACCAGTGATGGGGCCGAGGACGAGCAGTACTTC.

This rearrangement joins TRBV7-9 to TRBJ2-1; TRBD1 might be the D (5 bases). CDR1 is SEHNR and CDR2 is FQNEAQ in the germline V gene (reference sequence). V was cut by 5 bases and J by 8 bases, with 16 bases left in between. This CDR3 is 14 amino acids long. The CDR3 region has the DNA TGTGCCAGCAGCCAAGTAGGTGGGGCCGATGAGCAGTTCTTC. It specifies CASSQVGGADEQFF.

This clone was observed a single time. The same CDR3 can be traced to other DNA sequences in this sample. The chain carries TRBV7-6 and TRBJ2-5; 9 bases are shared with TRBD1. The CDR3 covers 14 residues. V lost 3 bases, J lost 3 bases, and 2 bases stayed unmatched. The germline V gene has CDR1 SGHVS and CDR2 FNYEAQ. The CDR3: CASSFGTGKETQYF. DNA for the CDR3: TGTGCCAGCAGCTTTGGGACAGGGAAAGAGACCCAGTACTTC.

The chain combines TRBV28 with TRBJ2-5; D is undetermined. CDR3 length equals 13 residues. In germline, CDR1 is MDHEN, CDR2 SYDVKM. V was trimmed by 3 bases and J by 3 bases, leaving 8 bases between them. The CDR3 DNA follows: TGTGCCAGCAGTTTGCGTCTGGAAGAGACCCAGTACTTC. The encoded protein is CASSLRLEETQYF.

The CDR3 region is CASSSSLEQYF. CDR3 coding DNA: TGTGCCAGCAGCTCCTCCCTCGAGCAGTACTTC. This rearrangement joins TRBV5-4 to TRBJ2-7; no clear D gene. The length of the CDR3 is 11 residues. Germline CDR1 is SGHNT and CDR2 is YYREEE (reference sequence). V was trimmed by 3 bases and J by 6 bases, leaving 7 bases between them.

The chain couples TRBV7-8 to TRBJ1-1, with 9 bases lining up with TRBD1. Losses at the gene ends were 5 bases for V and 4 bases for J; bases not matched to a gene: 5. The CDR3 spans 14 residues. The germline CDR1 and CDR2 sequences are SGHVS and FQNEAQ. CDR3 residues: CASSILTGGTEAFF. The CDR3 DNA follows: TGTGCCAGCAGCATATTGACAGGGGGCACTGAAGCTTTCTTT.